One sample yielded the 5 T cell receptor beta chains listed below, sequenced in a study of blood T cell repertoires in COVID-19. Sequencing was performed with immunoSEQ multiplex PCR; in TCRdb, only in-frame clones are kept and a portion is missing. This table has about 290,000 clones, around 92% appearing once. Input material: peripheral blood. These receptors all stem from a woman in her twenties or thirties with COVID-19, enrolled during active disease.

CDR3 protein: CASSLGLAGADTQYF. The DNA for the CDR3 is TGTGCCAGCAGCTTAGGGCTAGCGGGGGCCGATACGCAGTATTTT. The genes are TRBV7-6 and TRBJ2-3, with 10 positions matching TRBD2. CDR3 size: 15 residues. Looked up from germline, CDR1 is SGHVS and CDR2 is FNYEAQ. Germline trimming cut 1 base from V and 6 bases from J; bases unmatched to any gene: 4.

The rearrangement uses TRBV18 and TRBJ1-4; D is unresolved. V dropped 3 bases and J dropped 4 bases, with 9 bases sitting between them. Per the germline V gene, CDR1 is KGHSH and CDR2 is LQKENI. This CDR3 spans 14 amino acids. The CDR3 coding sequence is TGTGCCAGCTCACCTCTCAGAAGTAATGAAAAACTGTTTTTT. The encoded protein is CASSPLRSNEKLFF.

The count of this clone is one. The chain has TRBV19 and TRBJ1-2; 10 bases fit TRBD1. Germline V gene lookup returns CDR1 LNHDA and CDR2 SQIVND (reference sequence). The CDR3 runs 13 residues. V was pared by 8 bases and J by 8 bases, with 8 bases of the junction left unmatched. The CDR3 here is CASGRGQGGGYTF. The CDR3 nucleotides are TGTGCCAGTGGGCGAGGACAGGGGGGCGGCTACACCTTC.

This chain connects TRBV7-7 to TRBJ1-5; TRBD1 agrees at 10 bases. The V and J ends lost 5 bases and 7 bases, in that order; junction bases with no gene match: 11. Germline V gene data show CDR1 as SSHAT and CDR2 as FNYEAQ (reference sequence). The CDR3 extends over 16 amino acids. CDR3 DNA sequence: TGTGCCAGCAGCCCACCAATAGGACAGGGGGGCCAGCCCCAGCATTTT. Translation: CASSPPIGQGGQPQHF.

In its sample, this clone was seen once. The genes are TRBV12-3 or TRBV12-4 and TRBJ1-2, with a tentative D call TRBD1 (5 bases). V was shortened by 5 bases and J by 7 bases, with 11 bases between the two germline ends. This CDR3 has 12 residues. The CDR3 DNA reads TGTGCCAGCAGTCCCCCCAGGGTTGGCTACACCTTC. Its protein is CASSPPRVGYTF.